This entry describes one TCR beta chain. As the template, RNA transcripts were used to amplify TCR beta CDR3 regions. The first round was an RT-PCR with HTBI primers, and the second round was a multiplex PCR. TCRdb fed the multiplex PCR reads into MiXCR, producing one record per CDR3 protein. The table has roughly 610,000 distinct CDR3 sequences, about a fifth seen once. These data are taken from a study of Graves' ophthalmopathy and Graves' hyperthyroidism. The source is a woman aged 18-29 years with stable Graves' hyperthyroidism. Some clones in this sample may be carry-over from other donors' samples. The sample was peripheral blood.

This chain's CDR3 is CASSPLLGRGSNQPQHF. CDR3 bases: TGTGCCAGCAGTCCCCTCCTGGGCCGGGGGAGCAATCAGCCCCAGCATTTT. V gene TRBV28 combines with J gene TRBJ1-5; weak D call: TRBD1 (5 bases). CDR1 is MDHEN and CDR2 is SYDVKM in the germline V gene. CDR3 length: 17 amino acids. Trimming pared 5 bases from V and 1 base from J, leaving 18 bases between.